Listed below are T cell receptor beta chains from one sample, sequenced in a study of CD8 T cells in Susac syndrome. In TCRdb, the immunoSEQ multiplex PCR reads were re-called with MiXCR into one record per CDR3 protein. The sample includes around 120,000 distinct CDR3 sequences, more than 85% seen only once; the top ten take roughly 0.088%. Sequencing was carried out using CD4+ T cells from PBMCs. The receptors shown here come from a human donor with multiple sclerosis. CDR3s leave out the opening cysteine and the closing phenylalanine or tryptophan. The order of the fields is V gene, CDR3 protein.

TRBV10-3 | AISSQGEQY
TRBV4-3 | ASSQDVRGNYGYT
TRBV25-1 | ASSVAGGVRNIQY
TRBV7-8 | ASSFRDRSYEQY
TRBV2 | ASSEAGAGGTGELF
TRBV20-1 | SASGGSHGYT
TRBV19 | ASSISGDGANQPQH
TRBV30 | AWMNSGGAKRETTDTQY